The 25 T cell receptor beta chains given below trace back to one sample, sequenced in a study of molecular identifiers for immune sequencing clone quantification. TCRdb processed the PCR reads anew with MiXCR; each CDR3 protein has one entry. Seen here are more than 85,000 distinct CDR3 sequences, about 35% observed once, and the top ten hold around 4.2%. Sequenced input: naive CD8+ T cells from blood, with Jurkat cell RNA spiked in. As for subset: FACS-sorted CD8+CD4-CCR7+CD45RA+ naive T cells. The source of these receptors is a human donor in good health. Some libraries in this study had Jurkat cell RNA spiked in.

This clonotype was recorded many times. The chain combines TRBV25-1 with TRBJ2-1; D is undetermined. Germline V CDR1 and CDR2: MGHDK, SYGVNS. The CDR3 contains 14 residues. Trimming cost V 3 bases and J 1 base, with 7 bases left between them. The CDR3 DNA sequence: TGTGCCAGCAGTGATAGCAGTTCCTACAATGAGCAGTTCTTC. Amino acid sequence: CASSDSSSYNEQFF.

V and J are TRBV5-1 and TRBJ2-5; D is uncertain. The CDR3 totals 15 residues. Germline CDR1 reads SGHRS; CDR2 reads YFSETQ. The V end lost 7 bases, the J end lost 0 bases, and 16 bases lay between the germline ends. DNA of the CDR3: TGCGCCAGCTCGGGCTCCGACGGCCACCAAGAGACCCAGTACTTC. Encoded protein: CASSGSDGHQETQYF.

In this sample, this clonotype turned up many times. The gene calls are TRBV27 and TRBJ2-3; 11 nucleotides line up with TRBD2. The CDR3 is 16 residues long. The J segment lost 2 bases and the V segment lost 3 bases, leaving 4 bases of the junction unmatched. Germline CDR1 MNHEY, CDR2 SMNVEV (reference sequence). Written as DNA, the CDR3 is TGTGCCAGCAGTTTTTTAGCGGGAGGGGCCACAGATACGCAGTATTTT. Its translation: CASSFLAGGATDTQYF.

The chain uses TRBV7-9 and TRBJ2-7; 11 positions agree with TRBD2. The CDR3 is 15 residues long. Trimming removed 5 bases from V and 4 bases from J; junction bases left unmatched: 7. Germline loops: CDR1 SEHNR, CDR2 FQNEAQ (reference sequence). CDR3 DNA sequence: TGTGCCAGCAGCCGTACTAGCGGGAGTGAGTACGAGCAGTACTTC. This codes for CASSRTSGSEYEQYF.

Remarks on this clonotype: Germline and junction disagree at one end, which may indicate a read error. The CDR3 here is CASSRGDRNQHQHF. The CDR3 bases are TGTGCCAGCAGCCGAGGAGACCGCAATCAGCACCAGCATTTT. The chain links TRBV7-9 to TRBJ1-5; D unresolved. Germline V gene data show CDR1 as SEHNR and CDR2 as FQNEAQ (reference sequence). The CDR3 contains 14 residues. Filled out from reference TRBV7-9 and TRBJ1-5, the complete variable domain reads DTGVSQNPRHKITKRGQNVTFRCDPISEHNRLYWYRQTLGQGPEFLTYFQNEAQLEKSRLLSDRFSAERPKGSFSTLEIQRTEQGDSAMYLCASSRGDRNQHQHFGDGTRLSIL.

This rearrangement joins TRBV29-1 to TRBJ2-1; D gene uncertain. The germline CDR1 and CDR2 sequences are SQVTM and ANQGSEA. The CDR3 totals 13 residues. V lost 6 bases and J lost 7, with 16 bases in between. CDR3 in DNA: TGCAGCGTGTCGGCTTATTGGACGAATGAGCAGTTCTTC. Its protein is CSVSAYWTNEQFF.

Details on this clonotype: A single base separates this from a much larger clone, so it may be a read error. The J gene is TRBJ2-7, the V gene TRBV3-1, with a tentative D call TRBD2 (5 bases). This CDR3 has 15 residues. Germline assignment: CDR1 LGHDT and CDR2 YNNKEL (reference sequence). This CDR3 is CASSQSSSLYYAQYF. CDR3 sequence (DNA): TGTGCCAGCAGCCAATCGTCTAGCCTATACTACGCGCAGTACTTC.

This clonotype was seen a few times. This rearrangement joins TRBV27 to TRBJ2-3; TRBD1 is a possible D gene (6 bases). CDR1 is MNHEY, CDR2 SMNVEV, per germline (reference sequence). V lost 5 bases, J lost 3 bases, and 9 bases lay in between. This CDR3 is 13 amino acids long. The CDR3 loop is CASSDRLTDTQYF. CDR3 sequence (DNA): TGTGCCAGCAGTGACAGGTTGACAGATACGCAGTATTTT.

The CDR3 protein is CASSFGGGYGYTF. CDR3 bases: TGTGCCAGCAGTTTCGGGGGCGGCTATGGCTACACCTTC. The V and J genes are TRBV12-3 or TRBV12-4 and TRBJ1-2; tentatively, D is TRBD1 (6 bases). The V end lost 3 bases, the J end lost 4 bases, and 9 bases lay between the germline ends. The CDR3 is 13 residues long.

A remark on this clonotype: This sequence may be a read error, since a much larger clone differs from it by one base. Because it lacks the conserved phenylalanine or tryptophan at the end, this CDR3 is likely a read error. The chain has TRBV19 and TRBJ2-3; 10 bases map to TRBD1. After removal of 3 bases from V and 3 bases from J, the junction contained 3 bases not matched to a gene. CDR3 length: 15 residues. Germline-derived CDR1 and CDR2 are LNHDA and SQIVND (reference sequence). The CDR3 loop reads CASSMWDRGTDTQYS. In DNA, the CDR3 is TGTGCCAGTAGTATGTGGGACAGGGGAACAGATACGCAGTATTCT.

With regard to this clonotype: In this CDR3 the conserved last residue, phenylalanine or tryptophan, is missing, so a read error is likely. V usage is TRBV4-1 and J usage is TRBJ1-5; D unresolved. CDR3 length: 12 amino acids. Germline CDR1 is MGHRA and CDR2 is YSYEKL. V gave up 4 bases and J gave up 4 bases, with 5 bases separating them. The CDR3, as DNA: TGCGCCAGCAGCCGAGAAAATCAGCCCCAGCATTCT. As protein: CASSRENQPQHS.

V is TRBV4-2 and J is TRBJ1-1; TRBD1 might be the D (6 bases). The V gene's germline CDR1 is LGHNA and CDR2 YNFKEQ. The germline V and J ends were trimmed by 0 bases and 7 bases, with 9 bases remaining between them. The CDR3 runs 13 residues. CDR3 nucleotides: TGTGCCAGCAGCCAAGATTCCAGGGGTGAAGCTTTCTTT. Protein: CASSQDSRGEAFF.

This clonotype was recorded a few times. The V and J genes are TRBV27 and TRBJ2-7; 7 bases map to TRBD2. Germline CDR1 and CDR2: MNHEY and SMNVEV (reference sequence). V shed 5 bases and J 5 bases; nucleotides not matched to a gene: 12. This CDR3 region has 15 residues. The DNA of the CDR3 is TGTGCCAGCAGTAACGTGGGAGGGCCTATGGACGAGCAGTACTTC. Its translation is CASSNVGGPMDEQYF.

The V gene is TRBV5-3, the J gene TRBJ2-1, with D perhaps matching TRBD2 (5 bases). TRBV5-3 is an ORF, with its function uncertain. CDR3 length: 14 residues. Trimming took off 8 bases at V and 10 bases at J, with 22 bases between the two ends. In DNA, the CDR3 is TGTGCCAGCAGCGGACGGTCCGGATTCGGCGAGCAGTTCTTC. Amino acids: CASSGRSGFGEQFF.

The J gene is TRBJ2-3, the V gene TRBV6-1, with D perhaps TRBD1 (5 bases). The J call may be wrong; the DNA end is better matched by TRBJ1-5. Germline V lookup: CDR1 MNHNS, CDR2 SASEGT. CDR3 size: 15 residues. The CDR3 loop reads CASAAGTSLTDTQHF. The CDR3 DNA is TGTGCCAGCGCTGCCGGGACTAGTTTGACAGATACGCAGCATTTT.

On this clonotype: It may be a read error: a sequence one base away is much more abundant. The chain employs TRBV12-5 and TRBJ2-5; D unresolved. This CDR3 comprises 13 residues. Trimming took 2 bases from V and 9 from J, leaving 13 bases between them. Per germline, CDR1 LGHNT and CDR2 FRNRAP. The CDR3 region is CASGLMIIEAQYF. DNA for the CDR3: TGTGCTAGTGGTTTGATGATTATTGAGGCCCAGTACTTC.

Turning to this clonotype: Since a much larger clone is just one base distant, this may be a read error. The chain couples TRBV28 to TRBJ2-7; unclear D gene. Germline-derived CDR1 and CDR2 are MDHEN and SYDVKM. The length of the CDR3 is 15 residues. CDR3 coding DNA: TGTGCCAGCAGTCGACCCTCCCTCAGCGCCTACGGGCAGTACTTC. Protein: CASSRPSLSAYGQYF.

This clonotype was counted ten times or more. The rearrangement joins TRBV7-2 to TRBJ2-2; D is ambiguous. Germline V lookup: CDR1 SGHTA, CDR2 FQGNSA. V lost 5 bases, J lost 3 bases, and 10 bases lay in between. CDR3 size: 14 residues. For the CDR3, the DNA is TGTGCCAGCAGCACCATAAGCCACACCGGGGAGCTGTTTTTT. Amino acids: CASSTISHTGELFF.

This clonotype is categorized as medium-sized. The gene calls are TRBV28 and TRBJ2-7; 7 bases align to TRBD1. Germline V CDR1 and CDR2: MDHEN, SYDVKM. V dropped 5 bases and J dropped 3; count of bases not matched to a gene: 1. This CDR3 spans 12 amino acids. CDR3 bases: TGTGCCAGCAGTCCAGGGGGCTACGAGCAGTACTTC. This encodes CASSPGGYEQYF.

The chain couples TRBV13 to TRBJ1-2; D not resolved. Germline CDR1 and CDR2: PRHDT and FYEKMQ (reference sequence). The CDR3 covers 13 residues. Trimming removed 0 bases at V and 4 bases at J, with 6 bases between. CDR3 protein: CASSLGEFYGYTF. DNA for the CDR3: TGTGCCAGCAGCTTAGGAGAATTCTATGGCTACACCTTC.

The chain joins TRBV6-2 or TRBV6-3 to TRBJ2-3, with D uncertain. The V gene's germline CDR1 is MNHEY and CDR2 SVGEGT. V was shortened by 4 bases and J by 5 bases, with 13 bases between the two germline ends. The CDR3 has 14 residues. The CDR3 loop reads CASSFGGSGDTQYF. The CDR3 nucleotides read TGTGCCAGCAGTTTCGGCGGCTCCGGAGATACGCAGTATTTT.

The rearrangement uses TRBV15 and TRBJ2-5; 9 bases fit TRBD1. The CDR3 loop spans 16 amino acids. Trimming cost V 4 bases and J 2 bases; bases outside gene matches: 8. Germline V gene data show CDR1 as LNHNV and CDR2 as YYDKDF (reference sequence). The DNA for the CDR3 is TGTGCCACCAGCATCGGGCGCGGACAGGGGCAAGAGACCCAGTACTTC. Translation: CATSIGRGQGQETQYF. Supplemented by reference TRBV15 and TRBJ2-5, the full variable domain reads DAMVIQNPRYQVTQFGKPVTLSCSQTLNHNVMYWYQQKSSQAPKLLFHYYDKDFNNEADTPDNFQSRRPNTSFCFLDIRSPGLGDTAMYLCATSIGRGQGQETQYFGPGTRLLVL.

This clonotype was counted a few times. CDR3 sequence reads: CASSWLDSGSSNEQFF. The CDR3 DNA is TGTGCCAGCAGCTGGCTTGATAGCGGGAGTTCCAATGAGCAGTTCTTC. The chain is built from TRBV27 and TRBJ2-1; the match to TRBD2 covers 9 bases. Looked up from germline, CDR1 is MNHEY and CDR2 is SMNVEV (reference sequence). The CDR3 runs 16 residues. V shed 6 bases, J shed 6 bases, and the junction held 12 bases outside the gene matches.

Points on this clonotype: Given a much more abundant clone one base away, this may be a read error. This sequence joins TRBV28 and TRBJ2-2; D is perhaps TRBD2 (5 bases). This CDR3 contains 12 residues. In germline, CDR1 is MDHEN, CDR2 SYDVKM. The CDR3 protein is CASEAFAGELIF. The CDR3 DNA is TGTGCCAGCGAGGCTTTCGCCGGGGAGCTGATTTTT.

The chain recombines TRBV6-6 with TRBJ2-3, with a tentative D call TRBD1 (5 bases). Germline CDR1 is MNHNY and CDR2 is SVGAGI (reference sequence). The CDR3 is made up of 16 amino acids. Trimming cost V 2 bases and J 0 bases, with 12 bases left between them. The CDR3, as DNA: TGTGCCAGCAGTTACATCCAGGGTTCTAGCACAGATACGCAGTATTTT. Translated, it gives CASSYIQGSSTDTQYF.